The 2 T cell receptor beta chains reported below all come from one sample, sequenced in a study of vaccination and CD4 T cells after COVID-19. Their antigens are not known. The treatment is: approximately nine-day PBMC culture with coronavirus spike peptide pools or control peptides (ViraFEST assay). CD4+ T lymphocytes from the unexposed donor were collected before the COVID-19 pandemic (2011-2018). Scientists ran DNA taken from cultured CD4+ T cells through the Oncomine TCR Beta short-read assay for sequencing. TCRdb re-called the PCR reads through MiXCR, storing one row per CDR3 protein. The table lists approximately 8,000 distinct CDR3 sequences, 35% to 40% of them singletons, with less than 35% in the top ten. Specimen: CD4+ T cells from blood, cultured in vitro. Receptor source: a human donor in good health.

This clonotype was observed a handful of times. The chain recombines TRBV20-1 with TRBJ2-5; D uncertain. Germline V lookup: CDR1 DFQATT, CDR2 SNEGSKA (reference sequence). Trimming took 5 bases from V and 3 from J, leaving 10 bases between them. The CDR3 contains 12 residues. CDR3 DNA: TGCAGTGCTTTGGGCTCAAAAGAGACCCAGTACTTC. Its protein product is CSALGSKETQYF.

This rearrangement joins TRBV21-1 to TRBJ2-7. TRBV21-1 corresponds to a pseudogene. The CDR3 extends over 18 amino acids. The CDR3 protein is CASSKYLNLGRNPYEQYF. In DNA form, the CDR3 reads TGTGCCAGCAGCAAATATCTGAATTTAGGCAGGAACCCCTACGAGCAGTACTTC.